This T cell receptor (beta chain) was identified in a study of beta chain features in type 1 diabetes. Notes on the study in general: Shorter TCRB CDR3s, moderately but significantly so, were found in Type 1 diabetes patients in all four CD4+ subsets. In type 1 diabetes patients, VDJ junctions had fewer insertions; deletions at these junctions were more frequent.

Every bit of the isolated RNA underwent reverse transcription, so sequencing read expressed TCRB transcripts. Sequencing was performed with immunoSEQ multiplex PCR; in TCRdb, only in-frame clones are kept and a portion is missing. This table has some 22,000 clones, approximately 57% appearing once. This clone turned up a few times. Its target is unknown. CDR1 SNHLY and CDR2 FYNNEI come from the germline V gene. The CDR3 runs 13 residues. The V and J ends lost 6 bases and 4 bases respectively, with 10 bases between them. The sample consisted of stem cell memory CD4+ T cells from blood. The TCR originated in a man aged 18 to 30 with type 1 diabetes. The chain is built from TRBV2 and TRBJ2-1, with D possibly being TRBD1 (6 bases). The CDR3 loop is CASRAGQYNEQFF. CDR3 DNA sequence: TGTGCCAGCAGGGCCGGACAGTACAATGAGCAGTTCTTC.